This T cell receptor (beta chain) originates from a study of CD4 T cells in relation to SARS-CoV-2 and coronaviruses. Study-wide results and limits: The cross-reactivity analysis covered only spike protein, not other viral proteins. No donor gave both pre-pandemic and post-infection samples.

Comments on this clone: Its specificity is not known.

Germline CDR1 is SGHAT and CDR2 is FQNNGV. This CDR3 spans 16 amino acids. V lost 5 bases, J lost 0 bases, and 3 bases stayed unmatched. Repertoires were generated with immunoSEQ multiplex PCR, while TCRdb's copy carries only in-frame clones and drops some. The profile shows about 64,000 clones, about 94% of them singletons. CD4+ T cells from unexposed donors were obtained before the COVID-19 pandemic (2011-2018). Naive and memory CD4+ T cells were separated from cryopreserved PBMCs. Material: naive CD4+ T cells from PBMCs. The sample's subset: naive CD4+ T cells isolated by negative enrichment. The TCR originated in a human donor in good health. J is TRBJ2-2 and V is TRBV11-2; 10 nucleotides match TRBD2. DNA for the CDR3: TGTGCCAGCAGCGTCACTAGCGGGACGAACACCGGGGAGCTGTTTTTT. Its protein product is CASSVTSGTNTGELFF.